This TCR beta chain is drawn from a study of cytomegalovirus exposure and HLA in healthy donors. Findings and limits, study-wide: The authors later linked a missense DCLRE1C variant to TCR beta V- and J-gene trimming.

At least ten counts were recorded for this clone. Its antigen is unknown. Germline assignment: CDR1 MNHEY and CDR2 SMNVEV (reference sequence). V was pared by 5 bases and J by 2 bases, with 1 base of the junction left unmatched. The CDR3 is made up of 16 amino acids. The PCR contained 60 Vbeta and 13 Jbeta primers. Produced via immunoSEQ multiplex PCR; TCRdb's table is partial and in-frame only. The data hold 150,000 to 200,000 clones, with roughly 80% observed a single time. The chain employs TRBV27 and TRBJ2-1; TRBD2 aligns across 15 bases. Sequenced sample: PBMCs. The source is a man aged 18 to 29 in good health and CMV-seropositive. The CDR3, as DNA: TGTGCCAGCAGTCGGACTAGCGGGAGGGCCTACAATGAGCAGTTCTTC. As protein: CASSRTSGRAYNEQFF.